The T cell receptor (beta chain) under discussion was sequenced for a study of beta chain features in type 1 diabetes. Germline V CDR1 and CDR2: PRHDT, FYEKMQ (reference sequence). The CDR3 length is 15 residues. V was shortened by 5 bases and J by 2 bases, with 12 bases between the two germline ends. Purity exceeding 95% was reached by all sorted populations. To note about this clone: Its target is not known.

As every portion of the isolated RNA was reverse transcribed, the sequencing read expressed TCRB transcripts. Sequencing used immunoSEQ multiplex PCR; TCRdb keeps in-frame clones, though not all of them. The sample records approximately 470,000 clones, approximately 28% being singletons. Findings and caveats of the study: The naive, central memory and Treg TCRB repertoires showed an apparent similarity that was greater among patients than among healthy donors. PCR might favor shorter templates, equally in patients and controls. VDJ junctions from patients with type 1 diabetes contained fewer insertions and more deletions.

The chain joins TRBV13 to TRBJ2-2, with D possibly TRBD1 on 5 matching bases. Specimen: naive CD4+ T cells from blood. The source is a young man in good health. The CDR3 region has the DNA TGTGCCAGCAGCACCCGGACACTTAACACCGGGGAGCTGTTTTTT. This codes for CASSTRTLNTGELFF.